This record looks at one TCR beta chain sequence and its context. The entry originates in a study of blood T cell repertoires in COVID-19. Only in-frame clones appear in the TCRdb table, and some are missing; sequencing was by immunoSEQ multiplex PCR. The sample holds around 30,000 clones, roughly 87% seen once. The TCR was taken from a man older than 75 with acute or convalescent COVID-19. The source material was peripheral blood.

The CDR3 DNA follows: TGTGCCAGCAGCCAGAGGGGACAGCTTAATGAAAAACTGTTTTTT. Translating it yields CASSQRGQLNEKLFF. V and J are TRBV3-1 (or the pseudogene TRBV3-2) and TRBJ1-4, with 7 bases lining up with TRBD1. The CDR3 contains 15 residues. V shed 3 bases, J shed 4 bases, and the junction held 5 bases outside the gene matches. Germline V gene data show CDR1 as LGHDT and CDR2 as YNNKEL (reference sequence).